A selection of T cell receptor beta chains follows, all from one sample in a study of tumor-infiltrating lymphocytes in glioblastoma multiforme. MiXCR, run by TCRdb on the multiplex PCR reads, gives a single entry per CDR3 protein. The sample shows about 12,000 distinct CDR3 sequences, 65% to 70% of them seen only once. What was sequenced was brain tumor tissue. These receptors all come from a male donor with glioblastoma. Each CDR3 is given with its conserved first and last residue. A D gene is named only where the DNA matches it firmly. Rows give clone size only sometimes, using once, few, many, or a class for an expanded clone.

CDR3 DNA	CDR3 protein	V gene	clone size	J gene	D gene
TGTGCCAGCAATCCGTTGTGGGCGGGGCAGTTTTTC	CASNPLWAGQFF	TRBV28	-	TRBJ2-1	-
TGCAGTGCTACTCCGGGTAGTATCTCCTACGAGCAGTACTTC	CSATPGSISYEQYF	TRBV20-1	-	TRBJ2-7	-
TGTGCCAGCAGCCGCGAGGCCACGAACACCGGGGAGCTGTTTTTT	CASSREATNTGELFF	TRBV6-2/TRBV6-3	-	TRBJ2-2	-
TGTGCCAGCAGGGGGGGAATTGGGGGCTACACCTTC	CASRGGIGGYTF	TRBV6-1	-	TRBJ1-2	-
TGCAGTGCTAGAGGTCGGGGTTCCGAGAATTCACCCCTCCACTTT	CSARGRGSENSPLHF	TRBV20-1	few	TRBJ1-6	-
TGCAGTGCTAGTCGTCTCAGGGACGTTCACTACGAGCAGTACTTC	CSASRLRDVHYEQYF	TRBV20-1	medium-sized	TRBJ2-7	-
TGCAGAGCGAGGAGGAGGGACGGTAAAACCATTCAGTACTTC	CRARRRDGKTIQYF	TRBV20-1	-	TRBJ2-4	-
TGCAGTACTAGAAAACCAGGGACAGGGGTTTTCCCGAGCTCCTACGAACAGTACTTC	CSTRKPGTGVFPSSYEQYF	TRBV20-1	-	TRBJ2-7	TRBD1
TGTGCCTGGAGTACCGGGACAGGTGGGCTCACAGATACGCAGTATTTT	CAWSTGTGGLTDTQYF	TRBV30	many	TRBJ2-3	TRBD1
TGCGCCAGCAGATTCACAGGGGATCCCTACGAGCAGTACTTC	CASRFTGDPYEQYF	TRBV5-1	-	TRBJ2-7	TRBD1
TGCAGCGTTCTATCCGGGACACCTGCGGGTACGCAGTATTTT	CSVLSGTPAGTQYF	TRBV29-1	large	TRBJ2-3	-
TGCAGCGTTGGACGGGACAGCACCTACAATGAGCAGTTCTTC	CSVGRDSTYNEQFF	TRBV29-1	-	TRBJ2-1	TRBD1
TGTGCCAGCACCATGACCGTAGGTAGCGGGAGCGGCAATGAGCAGTTCTTC	CASTMTVGSGSGNEQFF	TRBV6-1	-	TRBJ2-1	TRBD2
TGTGCCAGCACCCCAAGTATGGGGACAGAGACCCAGTACTTC	CASTPSMGTETQYF	TRBV6-2/TRBV6-3	-	TRBJ2-5	-
TGTGCCAGCAGTCTAGCGGGAGGGTACAATGAGCAGTTCTTC	CASSLAGGYNEQFF	TRBV12-3/TRBV12-4	-	TRBJ2-1	TRBD2
TGTGCTAGCAGATCGACACTGTCTGAAGCTTTCTTT	CASRSTLSEAFF	TRBV6-6	-	TRBJ1-1	-
TGTGCCAGCAGCTCCGACAGCGGCGGAACTGAAGCTTTCTTT	CASSSDSGGTEAFF	TRBV11-1	-	TRBJ1-1	-
TGCAGTGCTAGACCCCGGGGGTTCAATGAGCAGTTCTTC	CSARPRGFNEQFF	TRBV20-1	-	TRBJ2-1	-
TGCAGCGGGGGAGATGGGGTTCAAGACAATGAGCAGTTCTTC	CSGGDGVQDNEQFF	TRBV29-1	-	TRBJ2-1	-
TGTGCCAGCAGTTACTCTGGATGGAGGTCCTCCTACGAGCAGTATTTC	CASSYSGWRSSYEQYF	TRBV6-6	-	TRBJ2-7	-
TGTGCCAGCAGTACCATAGGGGGTCAGGGCTACACCTTC	CASSTIGGQGYTF	TRBV6-5	-	TRBJ1-2	-
TGCAGTGTTTCCAGTTACAATGAGCAGTTCTTC	CSVSSYNEQFF	TRBV20-1	-	TRBJ2-1	-
TGTGCCAGCAGCCGGAGCGGGGGGATAAGCACAGATACGCAGTATTTT	CASSRSGGISTDTQYF	TRBV11-2	once	TRBJ2-3	TRBD2
TGCAGTGCGGGGGCTCGGAGGATAGGGCCGGACGAGCAGTTCTTC	CSAGARRIGPDEQFF	TRBV20-1	-	TRBJ2-1	-
-	CSAPGRGGYGCAF	TRBV20-1	-	TRBJ1-2	-
TGTACCAGCAGCCAAGATTCACACTTCTCTGGAAACACCATATATTTT	CTSSQDSHFSGNTIYF	TRBV3-1	many	TRBJ1-3	-
TGTGCCAGCAGCTTAGGGGTCGACTACAATGAGCAGTTCTTC	CASSLGVDYNEQFF	TRBV11-2	-	TRBJ2-1	-
TGTGCCAGCAGCTTTATCGGTAGCACAGATACGCAGTATTTT	CASSFIGSTDTQYF	TRBV11-2	-	TRBJ2-3	-
TGTGCCAGCAGCTTAGACCTTACGAACACCGGGGAGCTGTTTTTT	CASSLDLTNTGELFF	TRBV11-2	-	TRBJ2-2	-
TGTGCCAGCGGACAAGGGGGAGGTAATGGAAAACTGTTTTTT	CASGQGGGNGKLFF	TRBV6-5	once	TRBJ1-4	-
TGTACCAGCAGCGGCGACAGGGGAACTAGCGGAACCTACAATGAACAGTTCTTC	CTSSGDRGTSGTYNEQFF	TRBV11-2	-	TRBJ2-1	-
TGTGCCAGCTCACCTAACCTAAACTACGAGCAGTACTTC	CASSPNLNYEQYF	TRBV18	many	TRBJ2-7	-
TGCAGTACTAGACTACCTGACGGCTCAGATACGCAGTATTTT	CSTRLPDGSDTQYF	TRBV20-1	-	TRBJ2-3	-
TGTGCCAGCAGCTTGACTAGCGGGAGGGCGTACGGGGAGCTGTTTTTT	CASSLTSGRAYGELFF	TRBV7-8	-	TRBJ2-2	TRBD2
TGTGCCAGCAGCGGGACAACGGCTCCCCTCCACTTT	CASSGTTAPLHF	TRBV12-3/TRBV12-4	-	TRBJ1-6	-
TGCGCCAGCAGCTTGAGGCTACCGTACCGAGATACGCAGTATTTT	CASSLRLPYRDTQYF	TRBV5-1	many	TRBJ2-3	-
TGTGCCAGCAGCTTAAGCGGGGACGTACTACGAGAGCAGTACTTC	CASSLSGDVLREQYF	TRBV11-2	-	TRBJ2-7	TRBD2
TGTGCCATCAGCTTACCCGGGACTAGCGGATCCTATTGGGGGGTGCAGTACTTC	CAISLPGTSGSYWGVQYF	TRBV5-4	-	TRBJ2-7	TRBD2
TGCGCCAGCAGCCAAGACCGGGCAGGGATTGGTCAGCCCCAGCATTTT	CASSQDRAGIGQPQHF	TRBV4-1	-	TRBJ1-5	-
TGTGCCAGCAGCCCGGGACCAGGGAGCCAAGATACGCAGTATTTT	CASSPGPGSQDTQYF	TRBV5-5	-	TRBJ2-3	-
TGCAGCGGGGGAGGTAAGGTTCAAAACAATGAGCAGTTCTTC	CSGGGKVQNNEQFF	TRBV29-1	-	TRBJ2-1	-
TGTGCCAGCAGCTACACCCAGTGGTCTGGGGCCAACGTCCTGACTTTC	CASSYTQWSGANVLTF	TRBV11-2	-	TRBJ2-6	-
TGTGCCAGCAGGGAATTCGGGAACACTGAAGCTTTCTTT	CASREFGNTEAFF	TRBV12-3/TRBV12-4	-	TRBJ1-1	-
TGTGCCAGTCGCGGACAGGGGCGGATTGAGCAGTTCTTC	CASRGQGRIEQFF	TRBV19	many	TRBJ2-1	TRBD1
TGTGCCAGCAGTCCCCCGGAGGGGGGGAACAATGAGCAGTTCTTC	CASSPPEGGNNEQFF	TRBV6-6	-	TRBJ2-1	-
TGTGCCAGCAGCCAAGATTGGCTAGTGGGTTACTACGAACAGTACTTC	CASSQDWLVGYYEQYF	TRBV4-2	-	TRBJ2-7	-
TGTGCCATCAGTGGCCGTGGGGGATCCGGGGCCAACGTCCTGACTTTC	CAISGRGGSGANVLTF	TRBV10-3	-	TRBJ2-6	-
TGTGCCAGCAGCTTGGGGGCGGGGCCCCAAGAGACCCAGTACTTC	CASSLGAGPQETQYF	TRBV5-5	-	TRBJ2-5	-
TGCGCCAGCAGCCCGGGGGCTACCTACAATGAGCAGCTCTTC	CASSPGATYNEQLF	TRBV4-3	once	TRBJ2-1	-
TGCAGCGGCCGGAAGGGCACCGGGGAGCTGTTTTTT	CSGRKGTGELFF	TRBV29-1	-	TRBJ2-2	-
TGCAGTGCTAGACCTGGGGCTAGCAGCTCCTACGAGCAGTACTTC	CSARPGASSSYEQYF	TRBV20-1	-	TRBJ2-7	-
TGTGCCAGTAGCCGGTATGGACAGGGGGCTTACGAGCAGTACTTC	CASSRYGQGAYEQYF	TRBV19	-	TRBJ2-7	TRBD1
TGTGCCAGCAGTCAAAAAAAAGCGGGAGCCGACGGGAATGAGGAGTTCTTC	CASSQKKAGADGNEEFF	TRBV6-5	-	TRBJ2-1	TRBD2
TGTGCCAGCAGCTCGGACGGCGCACGGACCCAGTACTTC	CASSSDGARTQYF	TRBV11-2	few	TRBJ2-5	-
TGTGCCAGCAGCCCGGGGACAGCCGGGACTAGCTGGTACAATGAGCAGTTCTTC	CASSPGTAGTSWYNEQFF	TRBV11-2	-	TRBJ2-1	TRBD2
TGCAGTGCTAGAAAACCCGGGACAGGGGTTTACCCGAGCTCCTATGAGCAGTGCTTC	CSARKPGTGVYPSSYEQCF	TRBV20-1	-	TRBJ2-7	TRBD1
TGTGCCAACGGCCAAGCGGGACATTTAGCCAAAAACATTCAGTACTTC	CANGQAGHLAKNIQYF	TRBV14	-	TRBJ2-4	-